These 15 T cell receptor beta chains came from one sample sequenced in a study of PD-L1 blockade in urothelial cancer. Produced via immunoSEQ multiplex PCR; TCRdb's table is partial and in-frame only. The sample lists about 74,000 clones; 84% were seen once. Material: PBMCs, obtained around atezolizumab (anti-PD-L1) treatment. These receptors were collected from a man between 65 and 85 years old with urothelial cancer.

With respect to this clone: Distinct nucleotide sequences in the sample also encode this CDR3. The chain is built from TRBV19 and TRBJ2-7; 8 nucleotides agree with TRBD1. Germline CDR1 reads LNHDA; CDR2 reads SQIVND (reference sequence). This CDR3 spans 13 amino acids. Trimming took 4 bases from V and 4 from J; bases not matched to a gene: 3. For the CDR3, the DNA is TGTGCCAGTAGTACCGGACAGGGTTACGAGCAGTACTTC. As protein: CASSTGQGYEQYF.

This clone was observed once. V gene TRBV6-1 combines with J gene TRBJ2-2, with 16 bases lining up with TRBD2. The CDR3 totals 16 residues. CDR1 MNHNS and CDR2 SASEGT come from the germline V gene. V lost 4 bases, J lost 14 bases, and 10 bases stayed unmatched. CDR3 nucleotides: TGTGCCAGCAGTGGGGGACTAGCGGGAGGGCCGGGGACCCTGTTTTTT. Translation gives CASSGGLAGGPGTLFF.

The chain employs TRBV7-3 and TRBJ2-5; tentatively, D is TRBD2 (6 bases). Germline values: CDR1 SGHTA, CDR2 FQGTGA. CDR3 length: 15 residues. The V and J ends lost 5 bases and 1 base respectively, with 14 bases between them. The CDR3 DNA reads TGTGCCAGCAGCCGATCCTCGACTAGCCAAGAGACCCAGTACTTC. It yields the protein CASSRSSTSQETQYF.

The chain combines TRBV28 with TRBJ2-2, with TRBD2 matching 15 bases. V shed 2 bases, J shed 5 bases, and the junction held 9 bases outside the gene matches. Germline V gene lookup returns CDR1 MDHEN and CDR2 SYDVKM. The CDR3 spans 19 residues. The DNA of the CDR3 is TGTGCCAGCAGTTTAGGCGGACTAGCGGGAGGGCCGGGTACCGGGGAGCTGTTTTTT. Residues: CASSLGGLAGGPGTGELFF.

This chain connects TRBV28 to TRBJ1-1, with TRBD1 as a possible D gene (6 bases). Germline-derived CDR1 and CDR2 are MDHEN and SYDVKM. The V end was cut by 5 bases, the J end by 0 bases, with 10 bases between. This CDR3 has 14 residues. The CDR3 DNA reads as TGTGCCAGCAGTCTGGGACATCTGAACACTGAAGCTTTCTTT. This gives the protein CASSLGHLNTEAFF.

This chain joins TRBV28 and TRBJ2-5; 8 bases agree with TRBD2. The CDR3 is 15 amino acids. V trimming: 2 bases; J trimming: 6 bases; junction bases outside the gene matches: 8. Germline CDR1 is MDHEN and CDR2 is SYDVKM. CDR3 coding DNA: TGTGCCAGCAGTTTAGGCGGACTAGCTATAAAGACCCAGTACTTC. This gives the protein CASSLGGLAIKTQYF. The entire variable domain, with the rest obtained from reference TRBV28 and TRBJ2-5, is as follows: DVKVTQSSRYLVKRTGEKVFLECVQDMDHENMFWYRQDPGLGLRLIYFSYDVKMKEKGDIPEGYSVSREKKERFSLILESASTNQTSMYLCASSLGGLAIKTQYFGPGTRLLVL.

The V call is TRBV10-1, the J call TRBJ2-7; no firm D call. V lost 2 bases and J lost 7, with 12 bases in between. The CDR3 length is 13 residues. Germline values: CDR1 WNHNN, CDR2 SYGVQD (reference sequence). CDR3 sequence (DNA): TGCGCCAGCAGTGAGGAACCTAAGAGGGAGCAGTACTTC. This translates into CASSEEPKREQYF.

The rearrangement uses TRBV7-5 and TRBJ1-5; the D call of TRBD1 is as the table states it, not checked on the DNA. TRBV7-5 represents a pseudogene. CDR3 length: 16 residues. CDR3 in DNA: TGTGTCAGAAGCCCAAGCCAGGGTGATGGCAATCAGCCCCAGCATTTT. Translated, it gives CVRSPSQGDGNQPQHF.

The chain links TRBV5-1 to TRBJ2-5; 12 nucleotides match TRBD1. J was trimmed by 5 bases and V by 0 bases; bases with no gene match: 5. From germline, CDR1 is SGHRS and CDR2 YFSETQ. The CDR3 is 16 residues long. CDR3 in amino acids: CASSLAGQGAGETQYF. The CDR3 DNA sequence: TGCGCCAGCAGCTTGGCGGGACAGGGGGCTGGGGAGACCCAGTACTTC. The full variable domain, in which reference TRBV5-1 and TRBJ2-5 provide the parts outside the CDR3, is KAGVTQTPRYLIKTRGQQVTLSCSPISGHRSVSWYQQTPGQGLQFLFEYFSETQRNKGNFPGRFSGRQFSNSRSEMNVSTLELGDSALYLCASSLAGQGAGETQYFGPGTRLLVL.

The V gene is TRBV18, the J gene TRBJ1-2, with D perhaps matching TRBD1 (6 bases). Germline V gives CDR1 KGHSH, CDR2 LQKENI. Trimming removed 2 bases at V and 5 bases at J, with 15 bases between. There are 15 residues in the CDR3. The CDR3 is CASSPRRGTIYGYTF. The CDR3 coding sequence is TGTGCCAGCTCACCAAGGCGGGGGACAATTTATGGCTACACCTTC.

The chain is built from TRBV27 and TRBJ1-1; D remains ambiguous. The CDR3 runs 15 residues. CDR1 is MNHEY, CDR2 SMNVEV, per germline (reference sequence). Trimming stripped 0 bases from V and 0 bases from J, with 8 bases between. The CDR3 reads CASSLSASMNTEAFF. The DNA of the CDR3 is TGTGCCAGCAGTTTATCGGCCAGTATGAACACTGAAGCTTTCTTT.

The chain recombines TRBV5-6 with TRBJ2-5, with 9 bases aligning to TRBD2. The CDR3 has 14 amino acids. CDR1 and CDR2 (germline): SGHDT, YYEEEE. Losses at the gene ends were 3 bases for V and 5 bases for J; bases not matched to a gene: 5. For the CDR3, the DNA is TGTGCCAGCAGCTCTGCGGGAGGGTTGGAGACCCAGTACTTC. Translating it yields CASSSAGGLETQYF.

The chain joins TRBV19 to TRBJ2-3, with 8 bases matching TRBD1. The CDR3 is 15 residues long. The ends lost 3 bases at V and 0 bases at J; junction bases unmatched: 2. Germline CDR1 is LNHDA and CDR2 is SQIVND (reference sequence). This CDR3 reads CASSIQGASTDTQYF. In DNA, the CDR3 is TGTGCCAGTAGTATCCAGGGGGCCAGCACAGATACGCAGTATTTT.

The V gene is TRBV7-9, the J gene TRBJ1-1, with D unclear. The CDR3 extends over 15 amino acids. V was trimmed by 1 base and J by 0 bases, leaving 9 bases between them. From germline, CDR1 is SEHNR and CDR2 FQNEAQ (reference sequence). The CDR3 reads CASSLGVTLNTEAFF. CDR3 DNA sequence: TGTGCCAGCAGCTTAGGGGTGACATTGAACACTGAAGCTTTCTTT.

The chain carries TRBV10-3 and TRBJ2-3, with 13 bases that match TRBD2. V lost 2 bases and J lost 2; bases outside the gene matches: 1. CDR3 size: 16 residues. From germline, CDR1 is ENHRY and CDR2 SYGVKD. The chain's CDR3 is CAISETSGRVTDTQYF. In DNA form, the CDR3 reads TGTGCCATCAGTGAGACTAGCGGGAGGGTCACAGATACGCAGTATTTT.